This T cell receptor beta chain was observed in a study of T cell responses to AZD1222 COVID-19 vaccine. Sequenced by immunoSEQ multiplex PCR; TCRdb stores in-frame clones only, minus some. The table shows 95,000 to 100,000 clones, with around 84% occurring only once. V was clipped by 4 bases and J by 3 bases, with 10 bases between them. CDR1 is SNHLY and CDR2 is FYNNEI in the germline V gene. This CDR3 region has 13 residues. The chain employs TRBV2 and TRBJ2-7; D is perhaps TRBD2 (5 bases). This receptor was identified in an adult in good health. The input for sequencing was peripheral blood, taken on day 0 of AZD1222 vaccination. The CDR3 protein is CASSAGSLYEQYF. CDR3 sequence (DNA): TGTGCCAGCAGTGCGGGAAGCCTCTACGAGCAGTACTTC. The full variable domain, its missing parts supplied by reference TRBV2 and TRBJ2-7, is EPEVTQTPSHQVTQMGQEVILRCVPISNHLYFYWYRQILGQKVEFLVSFYNNEISEKSEIFDDQFSVERPDGSNFTLKIRSTKLEDSAMYFCASSAGSLYEQYFGPGTRLTVT.